Below are 20 T cell receptor beta chains sequenced from a single sample in a study of beta chain features in type 1 diabetes. What was sequenced were expressed TCRB transcripts, since all of the isolated RNA had been reverse transcribed. Here immunoSEQ multiplex PCR was the method, and the copy in TCRdb shows in-frame clones only, minus some. The sample contains under 300,000 clones, less than 35% of which appear only once. The specimen was central memory CD4+ T cells from blood. The source is a man under 40 in good health.

The chain carries TRBV11-2 and TRBJ2-7, with 7 bases identical to TRBD1. The CDR3 runs 19 residues. V trimming: 0 bases; J trimming: 2 bases; junction bases outside the gene matches: 16. Germline-derived CDR1 and CDR2 are SGHAT and FQNNGV. The CDR3 spells CASSLDLNKGTAQTYEQYF. CDR3 nucleotide sequence: TGTGCCAGCAGCTTAGATCTAAATAAGGGGACAGCCCAGACCTACGAGCAGTACTTC.

The chain carries TRBV18 and TRBJ1-3; D is uncertain. The CDR3 spans 14 residues. From germline, CDR1 is KGHSH and CDR2 LQKENI. The V and J ends lost 2 bases and 2 bases respectively, with 7 bases between them. The CDR3 sequence is CASSPNGAGNTIYF. In nucleotides, the CDR3 is TGTGCCAGCTCACCAAACGGAGCTGGAAACACCATATATTTT.

The V and J genes are TRBV5-1 and TRBJ2-1; 9 bases line up with TRBD2. With 4 bases clipped from V and 4 bases from J, the junction kept 3 bases outside the gene matches. Germline CDR1 and CDR2: SGHRS and YFSETQ. The CDR3 runs 14 residues. CDR3 amino acids: CASSPTSGYNEQFF. Written as DNA, the CDR3 is TGCGCCAGCAGCCCGACTAGCGGTTACAATGAGCAGTTCTTC.

The sample holds a few counts of this clone. The V gene is TRBV29-1, the J gene TRBJ2-5; D possibly corresponds to TRBD1 (5 bases). Germline values: CDR1 SQVTM, CDR2 ANQGSEA. The CDR3 loop spans 12 amino acids. Trimming shortened V by 6 bases and J by 2 bases, and 10 bases separated the two germline ends. CDR3 sequence: CSVEAGQETQYF. The CDR3 DNA reads as TGCAGCGTAGAGGCAGGGCAAGAGACCCAGTACTTC.

V usage is TRBV6-1 and J usage is TRBJ2-7; D is unresolved. The CDR3 runs 14 residues. Trimming removed 7 bases from V and 0 bases from J, with 13 bases in between. Germline V gene sequence: CDR1 MNHNS, CDR2 SASEGT. The CDR3 coding sequence is TGTGCCAGCAAGGTCAGTCAAAGCTCCTACGAGCAGTACTTC. This encodes CASKVSQSSYEQYF.

V gene TRBV7-9 combines with J gene TRBJ1-2; D is uncertain. CDR1 is SEHNR and CDR2 is FQNEAQ in the germline V gene (reference sequence). The CDR3 runs 16 residues. V was cut by 6 bases and J by 10 bases, with 27 bases left in between. CDR3 in DNA: TGTGCCAGCAGTTCCCTGGGAGACCCCAATCCCTCTGCCTACACCTTC. Translated: CASSSLGDPNPSAYTF.

This clone was observed a handful of times. The chain recombines TRBV9 with TRBJ2-2; 7 nucleotides line up with TRBD1. From germline, CDR1 is SGDLS and CDR2 YYNGEE. Trimming removed 2 bases from V and 4 bases from J; junction bases left unmatched: 5. The CDR3 spans 15 residues. CDR3 in DNA: TGTGCCAGCAGCGTCGGGACAGTCTCCACCGGGGAGCTGTTTTTT. Residues: CASSVGTVSTGELFF.

This clone was detected only a few times. A much more abundant neighbour one base away suggests this may be a read error. The sample has other DNA sequences that encode this CDR3 too. The chain carries TRBV11-2 and TRBJ2-1; the match to TRBD2 covers 15 bases. The germline CDR1 and CDR2 sequences are SGHAT and FQNNGV. The CDR3 extends over 15 amino acids. Trimming at V came to 0 bases and at J to 10 bases, leaving 1 base not matched to a gene. The CDR3 spells CASSLDGLAGGEQFF. In DNA form, the CDR3 reads TGTGCCAGCAGCTTAGATGGACTAGCGGGGGGGGAGCAGTTCTTC.

The genes are TRBV6-6 and TRBJ1-5; D remains ambiguous. The V end lost 6 bases, the J end lost 6 bases, and 15 bases lay between the germline ends. The germline CDR1 and CDR2 sequences are MNHNY and SVGAGI (reference sequence). The CDR3 runs to 14 residues. CDR3 nucleotide sequence: TGTGCCAGCAGACCCGTGGAGGGCGGTCAGCCCCAGCATTTT. It codes for CASRPVEGGQPQHF.

Concerning this clone itself: This specimen includes other DNA sequences encoding the same CDR3. CDR3 region: CAWSDRGTEAFF. Here the CDR3 DNA reads TGTGCCTGGAGTGACAGGGGCACTGAAGCTTTCTTT. The chain links TRBV30 to TRBJ1-1; 7 positions agree with TRBD1. Germline CDR1 GTSNPN, CDR2 SVGIG (reference sequence). Trimming cost V 1 base and J 4 bases; bases outside gene matches: 0. This CDR3 spans 12 amino acids.

This clone came up a few times. The gene calls are TRBV18 and TRBJ2-1, with a tentative D call TRBD1 (6 bases). The ends were cut back, 6 bases at V and 9 bases at J, with 18 bases in the middle. The V gene's germline CDR1 is KGHSH and CDR2 LQKENI. The CDR3 runs 14 residues. For the CDR3, the DNA is TGTGCCAGCTCGGGGACAAACCAAGGCGGTGAGCAGTTCTTC. Translation: CASSGTNQGGEQFF.

This clone has only a few counts. The gene calls are TRBV7-8 and TRBJ2-5; the match to TRBD1 covers 7 bases. The length of the CDR3 is 18 residues. CDR1 SGHVS and CDR2 FQNEAQ come from the germline V gene. V gave up 5 bases and J gave up 0 bases; unmatched junction bases: 15. The DNA for the CDR3 is TGTGCCAGCAGCCCTGGGTACAGGGGCCCTAGGTACCAAGAGACCCAGTACTTC. As protein: CASSPGYRGPRYQETQYF.

This clone was counted once. The chain carries TRBV2 and TRBJ1-1; D not resolved. V lost 6 bases, J lost 1 base, and 0 bases lay in between. Germline CDR1 and CDR2: SNHLY and FYNNEI. CDR3 length: 10 residues. In DNA, the CDR3 is TGTGCCAGCAGGAACACTGAAGCTTTCTTT. It codes for CASRNTEAFF.

Comments on this clone: The same CDR3 can be traced to other DNA sequences in this sample. The chain combines TRBV6-1 with TRBJ1-2, with D unclear. The V end was cut by 3 bases, the J end by 8 bases, with 10 bases between. CDR1 and CDR2 (germline): MNHNS, SASEGT. The CDR3 is made up of 12 amino acids. CDR3 protein: CASSEGRGGYTF. DNA of the CDR3: TGTGCCAGCAGTGAGGGCAGAGGCGGCTACACCTTC.

This chain connects TRBV27 to TRBJ2-1, with a tentative D call TRBD2 (6 bases). CDR1 and CDR2 (germline): MNHEY, SMNVEV (reference sequence). This CDR3 spans 16 amino acids. Trimming removed 5 bases at V and 12 bases at J, with 26 bases between. DNA of the CDR3: TGTGCCAGCAGTCCCCCGTTTGGAGCGGGTTACGTAGGGCAGTTCTTC. It translates to CASSPPFGAGYVGQFF.

The rearrangement links TRBV2 to TRBJ2-7, with 8 bases aligning to TRBD1. The length of the CDR3 is 16 residues. J gave up 3 bases and V 6 bases, and 13 bases lay outside the gene matches. Germline V CDR1 and CDR2: SNHLY, FYNNEI. CDR3 residues: CASRNPTGTGSYEQYF. DNA for the CDR3: TGTGCCAGCAGAAACCCCACCGGGACAGGTAGCTACGAGCAGTACTTC.

This clone was detected a few times. The chain uses TRBV28 and TRBJ2-1, with 12 positions matching TRBD2. The CDR3 is 15 amino acids. V lost 7 bases, J lost 7 bases, and 8 bases stayed unmatched. Germline V gives CDR1 MDHEN, CDR2 SYDVKM. CDR3 bases: TGTGCCAGCACCGAACTAGCGGGAGGTAGGAATGAGCAGTTCTTC. Protein: CASTELAGGRNEQFF.

The gene calls are TRBV11-3 and TRBJ2-1; possibly TRBD1 or TRBD2 for D (5 bases each). The V end was cut by 3 bases, the J end by 8 bases, with 17 bases between. CDR1 SGHNT and CDR2 YENEEA come from the germline V gene. CDR3 length equals 15 residues. The CDR3 nucleotides read TGTGCCAGCAGCTTTACTCCGGGACCCCATGATGAGCAGTTCTTC. Its translation is CASSFTPGPHDEQFF.

This clone has just a few counts. This chain links TRBV18 with TRBJ2-1; D not certain. Per the germline V gene, CDR1 is KGHSH and CDR2 is LQKENI. There are 12 residues in the CDR3. With 5 bases removed from V and 8 bases from J, the gap between germline ends came to 10 bases. The CDR3 reads CASSSKGDEQFF. CDR3 bases: TGTGCCAGCTCATCGAAAGGCGATGAGCAGTTCTTC.

The chain employs TRBV5-1 and TRBJ1-5, with TRBD1 matching 8 bases. The CDR3 extends over 17 amino acids. Germline V gene sequence: CDR1 SGHRS, CDR2 YFSETQ. After removal of 0 bases from V and 2 bases from J, the junction contained 7 bases not matched to a gene. The CDR3 protein is CASSLGDRGSGNQPQHF. The CDR3 DNA reads as TGCGCCAGCAGCTTGGGAGACAGGGGATCGGGCAATCAGCCCCAGCATTTT.